This T cell receptor (beta chain) was identified during a study of identical twins. Study-level results: It was out-of-frame TCR alpha sharing in monozygotic twins that models underestimated. Invariant MAIT and iNKT cells may have partly biased zero-insertion analyses.

This clonotype was found once. Its antigen is unidentified. This CDR3 contains 17 residues. Trimming stripped 1 base from V and 0 bases from J, with 15 bases between. Germline V gene data show CDR1 as SGHVS and CDR2 as FNYEAQ. TCRdb ran MiXCR on the 5' RACE reads and lists one entry per CDR3 protein. This table has 1.5 million to 2 million distinct CDR3 sequences, roughly 35% appearing once. The chain has TRBV7-6 and TRBJ1-1, with D unclear. Sequenced input: cord blood. This receptor was obtained from a newborn girl in good health. The CDR3 loop reads CASSLGPGYRMNTEAFF. The CDR3 coding sequence is TGTGCCAGCAGCTTAGGTCCCGGGTATAGGATGAACACTGAAGCTTTCTTT.